The present TCR beta chain was sequenced within a study of CD8 T cells in Susac syndrome. TCR beta from blood CD8+ and CD4+ T cells was sequenced. Healthy donors served as age- and sex-matched controls. The RNA input was about 0.5 to 1 ug, and it was reverse transcribed with random hexamers. immunoSEQ multiplex PCR amplified TCR beta CDR3 across 54 Vbeta, 13 Jbeta. MiXCR was run by TCRdb on the immunoSEQ multiplex PCR reads, yielding one entry per CDR3 protein. The sample records some 100,000 distinct CDR3 sequences, around 97% being singletons. The material sequenced was CD4+ T cells from PBMCs. The source of this sequence is a human donor in good health.

The chain's CDR3 is CATSIGTGLVEQYF. The CDR3 region has the DNA TGTGCCACCAGCATAGGGACGGGCCTAGTCGAGCAGTACTTC. This sequence joins TRBV15 and TRBJ2-7, with D possibly called TRBD1 or TRBD2 (5 bases each). Trimming left V 4 bases short and J 6 bases short, with 16 bases between. This CDR3 comprises 14 residues. Looked up from germline, CDR1 is LNHNV and CDR2 is YYDKDF (reference sequence). The whole variable domain, filled in from reference TRBV15 and TRBJ2-7, reads DAMVIQNPRYQVTQFGKPVTLSCSQTLNHNVMYWYQQKSSQAPKLLFHYYDKDFNNEADTPDNFQSRRPNTSFCFLDIRSPGLGDTAMYLCATSIGTGLVEQYFGPGTRLTVT.